The 31 T cell receptor beta chains listed next were all sequenced from one sample in a study of somatic mutations in cytotoxic T cells in rheumatoid arthritis. Using immunoSEQ multiplex PCR, the repertoire was profiled, and TCRdb retains in-frame clones only, with some absent. The profile shows about 23,000 clones, roughly 80% of them singletons. Source material: CD8+ T cells sorted from blood. The receptor set was obtained from an adult with rheumatoid arthritis.

V is TRBV7-9 and J is TRBJ1-6; D is possibly TRBD1 (5 bases). The length of the CDR3 is 15 residues. Trimming shortened V by 4 bases and J by 0 bases, and 7 bases separated the two germline ends. Germline CDR1 reads SEHNR; CDR2 reads FQNEAQ (reference sequence). CDR3 amino acids: CASSSDSSYNSPLHF. The CDR3 region has the DNA TGTGCCAGCAGCTCCGACAGCTCCTATAATTCACCCCTCCACTTT.

The chain links TRBV27 to TRBJ1-5; 7 bases fit TRBD1. With V trimmed by 6 bases and J by 3 bases, 14 bases remained unmatched. CDR1 is MNHEY, CDR2 SMNVEV, per germline (reference sequence). The CDR3 totals 17 residues. CDR3 in DNA: TGTGCCAGCAGCACCGGGACAGCCGAGGTTTACAATCAGCCCCAGCATTTT. It specifies CASSTGTAEVYNQPQHF.

The genes are TRBV27 and TRBJ2-2; no clear D gene. The CDR3 consists of 15 residues. The germline V gene encodes CDR1 MNHEY and CDR2 SMNVEV (reference sequence). V was cut by 2 bases and J by 1 base, with 8 bases left in between. In DNA form, the CDR3 reads TGTGCCAGCAGTTTAAGTCCGGGGAACACCGGGGAGCTGTTTTTT. Its translation is CASSLSPGNTGELFF.

This chain connects TRBV6-1 to TRBJ2-5; 7 bases align to TRBD2. The J call is doubtful: the DNA matches TRBJ2-7 better. Germline V CDR1 and CDR2: MNHNS, SASEGT. This CDR3 contains 14 residues. CDR3 residues: CASSQRGSSYEQYF. Here the CDR3 DNA reads TGTGCCAGCAGCCAGCGGGGCTCCTCCTACGAGCAGTACTTC.

Written as DNA, the CDR3 is TGTGCCAGCAGCCGTAGCGGGGGGGCGTCCTACAATGAGCAGTTCTTC. Its translation: CASSRSGGASYNEQFF. The V call is TRBV7-9, the J call TRBJ2-1; 11 nucleotides line up with TRBD2. Unmatched junction bases numbered 4, after V lost 5 bases and J lost 1 base. In germline, CDR1 is SEHNR, CDR2 FQNEAQ (reference sequence). This CDR3 comprises 16 residues.

The chain carries TRBV25-1 and TRBJ2-2; weak D call: TRBD1 (6 bases). The ends were cut back, 4 bases at V and 0 bases at J, with 9 bases in the middle. The CDR3 sequence is 15 residues long. Per the germline V gene, CDR1 is MGHDK and CDR2 is SYGVNS. The CDR3 here is CASSAGTTNTGELFF. CDR3 nucleotides: TGTGCCAGCAGTGCCGGGACAACGAACACCGGGGAGCTGTTTTTT.

This chain uses TRBV5-1 with TRBJ2-3, with TRBD2 matching over 8 bases. After removal of 6 bases from V and 6 bases from J, the junction contained 12 bases not matched to a gene. Germline V lookup: CDR1 SGHRS, CDR2 YFSETQ. There are 15 residues in the CDR3. In DNA form, the CDR3 reads TGCGCCAGCAAATTACTACTAGCGGTTAGGGATACGCAGTATTTT. Protein: CASKLLLAVRDTQYF.

The chain combines TRBV4-3 with TRBJ2-3, with no clear D. Trimming left V 1 base short and J 2 bases short, with 4 bases between. The CDR3 extends over 13 amino acids. Germline lookup yields CDR1 LGHNA and CDR2 YSLEER. The CDR3 protein is CASSQGFTDTQYF. CDR3 DNA sequence: TGCGCCAGCAGCCAAGGTTTCACAGATACGCAGTATTTT.

V usage is TRBV6-1 and J usage is TRBJ2-7; 11 bases are a match to TRBD2. From germline, CDR1 is MNHNS and CDR2 SASEGT. V lost 0 bases to trimming and J lost 2 bases; unmatched junction nucleotides: 0. The CDR3 spans 15 residues. The CDR3, as DNA: TGTGCCAGCAGTGAAGCTAGCGGGGGGGCCTACGAGCAGTACTTC. Translating it yields CASSEASGGAYEQYF.

The chain links TRBV18 to TRBJ1-4, with D unresolved. The CDR3 runs 14 residues. The germline gives CDR1 KGHSH, CDR2 LQKENI. The ends were cut back, 3 bases at V and 8 bases at J, with 13 bases in the middle. As DNA, the CDR3 is TGTGCCAGCTCACCCTCCATGGATGGAGAAAAACTGTTTTTT. The encoded protein is CASSPSMDGEKLFF.

This chain uses TRBV13 with TRBJ1-6; D unclear. Trimming took off 4 bases at V and 4 bases at J, with 8 bases between the two ends. The CDR3 has 14 amino acids. Germline-derived CDR1 and CDR2 are PRHDT and FYEKMQ (reference sequence). DNA for the CDR3: TGTGCCAGCAGCTCATTTGCGTATAATTCACCCCTCCACTTT. It is translated as CASSSFAYNSPLHF.

The rearrangement uses TRBV4-2 and TRBJ1-1; 7 bases line up with TRBD1. The CDR3 is made up of 16 amino acids. CDR1 is LGHNA, CDR2 YNFKEQ, per germline. V was clipped by 4 bases and J by 0 bases; unmatched bases: 8. CDR3 amino acids: CASSPVGQLMNTEAFF. CDR3 DNA: TGTGCCAGCAGCCCAGTGGGACAGCTCATGAACACTGAAGCTTTCTTT.

This chain uses TRBV27 with TRBJ1-2; D is possibly TRBD1 (6 bases). The V gene's germline CDR1 is MNHEY and CDR2 SMNVEV (reference sequence). V shed 0 bases and J shed 4 bases, with 12 bases lying between them. The CDR3 is 15 residues long. The CDR3 DNA sequence: TGTGCCAGCAGTTTATCGGCAGGGGCAGTCTATGGCTACACCTTC. This codes for CASSLSAGAVYGYTF.

This sequence joins TRBV4-1 and TRBJ1-4, with TRBD1 matching over 7 bases. Germline CDR1 and CDR2: MGHRA and YSYEKL. J gave up 7 bases and V 4 bases, and 9 bases lay outside the gene matches. This CDR3 comprises 15 residues. The CDR3 DNA follows: TGCGCCAGCAGCCCGGGCCGACAGGGTATTGAAAAACTGTTTTTT. It is translated as CASSPGRQGIEKLFF.

V usage is TRBV25-1 and J usage is TRBJ1-2; D ambiguous. Trimming cost V 4 bases and J 3 bases, with 12 bases left between them. CDR3 length equals 14 residues. Germline-derived CDR1 and CDR2 are MGHDK and SYGVNS. The CDR3 is CASSVGGLDYGYTF. In DNA, the CDR3 is TGTGCCAGCAGTGTCGGCGGGTTGGACTATGGCTACACCTTC.

In this sample, this clone turned up once. The rearrangement uses TRBV27 and TRBJ2-3; the match to TRBD1 covers 7 bases. J lost 1 base, V lost 5 bases, and 9 bases had no gene match. CDR3 length: 16 residues. CDR1 and CDR2 (germline): MNHEY, SMNVEV (reference sequence). The CDR3 coding sequence is TGTGCCAGCAGTCTAACAGGGGTGGGAGGCACAGATACGCAGTATTTT. This encodes CASSLTGVGGTDTQYF.

V usage is TRBV28 and J usage is TRBJ2-7, with D unclear. This CDR3 spans 13 amino acids. Germline lookup yields CDR1 MDHEN and CDR2 SYDVKM. V lost 3 bases and J 1 base, leaving 7 bases between the germline ends. The CDR3 region is CASSFSESYEQYF. The CDR3 nucleotides read TGTGCCAGCAGTTTCTCAGAATCCTACGAGCAGTACTTC.

The V call is TRBV11-2, the J call TRBJ1-1; 7 bases fit TRBD1. Germline V lookup: CDR1 SGHAT, CDR2 FQNNGV. V was pared by 6 bases and J by 0 bases, with 4 bases of the junction left unmatched. The CDR3 contains 14 residues. CDR3 DNA sequence: TGTGCCAGCAGGGGGGGACAGATGAACACTGAAGCTTTCTTT. It yields the protein CASRGGQMNTEAFF.

The table lists this clone with a few counts. The chain has TRBV7-9 and TRBJ2-7; a possible D gene is TRBD2 (5 bases). CDR1 is SEHNR, CDR2 FQNEAQ, per germline (reference sequence). The CDR3 totals 13 residues. The V end was cut by 5 bases, the J end by 5 bases, with 13 bases between. In nucleotides, the CDR3 is TGTGCCAGCAGCCCCCGGACTGGCGACGAGCAGTACTTC. The encoded protein is CASSPRTGDEQYF. Complete variable domain (other parts from reference TRBV7-9 and TRBJ2-7): DTGVSQNPRHKITKRGQNVTFRCDPISEHNRLYWYRQTLGQGPEFLTYFQNEAQLEKSRLLSDRFSAERPKGSFSTLEIQRTEQGDSAMYLCASSPRTGDEQYFGPGTRLTVT.

The chain joins TRBV7-9 to TRBJ1-6, with a weak D call TRBD1 (6 bases). V was cut by 5 bases and J by 8 bases, with 16 bases left in between. The CDR3 spans 15 residues. Per germline, CDR1 SEHNR and CDR2 FQNEAQ (reference sequence). The CDR3 coding sequence is TGTGCCAGCAGCCCGGACAGAGGAGTATATTCACCCCTCCACTTT. This codes for CASSPDRGVYSPLHF.

This chain uses TRBV4-2 with TRBJ1-2, with a possible D match to TRBD1 (5 bases). CDR3 length equals 17 residues. V was clipped by 0 bases and J by 7 bases, with 21 bases between them. CDR1 is LGHNA, CDR2 YNFKEQ, per germline. CDR3 protein: CASSQDLGEGTGSGYTF. CDR3 DNA: TGTGCCAGCAGCCAAGATTTGGGGGAGGGGACGGGATCTGGCTACACCTTC.

V usage is TRBV19 and J usage is TRBJ2-2; D remains ambiguous. The CDR3 spans 13 residues. V dropped 3 bases and J dropped 4 bases, with 6 bases sitting between them. Per the germline V gene, CDR1 is LNHDA and CDR2 is SQIVND (reference sequence). CDR3 loop: CASSIASTGELFF. The CDR3 region has the DNA TGTGCCAGTAGTATCGCGAGCACCGGGGAGCTGTTTTTT.

The chain employs TRBV27 and TRBJ2-7; 12 bases are shared with TRBD1. CDR3 size: 15 residues. V lost 5 bases and J lost 7; bases outside the gene matches: 9. Germline CDR1 is MNHEY and CDR2 is SMNVEV (reference sequence). For the CDR3, the DNA is TGTGCCAGCAGTACGCCCGGGACAGGGGGCAGAGAGCAGTACTTC. Amino acids: CASSTPGTGGREQYF.

The chain links TRBV4-2 to TRBJ2-3; 10 bases are shared with TRBD1. CDR3 length: 19 residues. Germline CDR1 and CDR2: LGHNA and YNFKEQ. Trimming took 2 bases from V and 4 from J; bases not matched to a gene: 15. The CDR3 coding sequence is TGTGCCAGCAGCCAAACGCATTTTCCGGGACAGGGGAGGTCAGATACGCAGTATTTT. The encoded protein is CASSQTHFPGQGRSDTQYF.

The gene calls are TRBV29-1 and TRBJ1-2, with D perhaps TRBD1 (5 bases). The V gene lost 3 bases and the J gene lost 0 bases, with 8 bases spanning the gap. In germline, CDR1 is SQVTM, CDR2 ANQGSEA. The CDR3 is made up of 13 amino acids. CDR3 bases: TGCAGCGTTGACCAGGGCCCTAACTATGGCTACACCTTC. It translates to CSVDQGPNYGYTF.

The chain joins TRBV2 to TRBJ2-1; 12 nucleotides agree with TRBD2. The CDR3 spans 14 residues. Trimming cost V 11 bases and J 4 bases; bases outside gene matches: 6. Germline CDR1 and CDR2: SNHLY and FYNNEI. The CDR3: CARGLAGKYNEQFF. The CDR3, as DNA: TGTGCCCGCGGACTAGCGGGGAAATACAATGAGCAGTTCTTC. The whole variable domain, remainder taken from reference TRBV2 and TRBJ2-1, is EPEVTQTPSHQVTQMGQEVILRCVPISNHLYFYWYRQILGQKVEFLVSFYNNEISEKSEIFDDQFSVERPDGSNFTLKIRSTKLEDSAMYFCARGLAGKYNEQFFGPGTRLTVL.

This rearrangement joins TRBV11-2 to TRBJ2-3; TRBD2 matches at 16 bases. CDR1 is SGHAT, CDR2 FQNNGV, per germline. The J segment lost 4 bases and the V segment lost 5 bases, leaving 6 bases of the junction unmatched. The CDR3 is 17 residues long. The CDR3 DNA reads TGTGCCAGCAGCCGAGGGACTAGCGGGGGGGCAGCAGATACGCAGTATTTT. Protein: CASSRGTSGGAADTQYF. The whole variable domain, remainder taken from reference TRBV11-2 and TRBJ2-3, is EAGVAQSPRYKIIEKRQSVAFWCNPISGHATLYWYQQILGQGPKLLIQFQNNGVVDDSQLPKDRFSAERLKGVDSTLKIQPAKLEDSAVYLCASSRGTSGGAADTQYFGPGTRLTVL.

Only one count was recorded for this clone. A junction end diverges from the germline sequence, so it may reflect a read error. The gene calls are TRBV5-6 and TRBJ2-7, with a tentative D call TRBD1 (5 bases). The V gene's germline CDR1 is SGHDT and CDR2 YYEEEE. The CDR3 sequence is 14 residues long. The CDR3 protein is CASTLIDSTYEQYF. CDR3 in DNA: TGTGCCAGCACCTTGATAGACAGCACCTACGAGCAGTACTTC. The whole variable domain, remainder taken from reference TRBV5-6 and TRBJ2-7, is DAGVTQSPTHLIKTRGQQVTLRCSPKSGHDTVSWYQQALGQGPQFIFQYYEEEERQRGNFPDRFSGHQFPNYSSELNVNALLLGDSALYLCASTLIDSTYEQYFGPGTRLTVT.

This chain joins TRBV29-1 and TRBJ1-2, with a tentative D call TRBD1 (5 bases). This CDR3 spans 15 amino acids. The germline CDR1 and CDR2 sequences are SQVTM and ANQGSEA. Trimming took off 5 bases at V and 2 bases at J, with 18 bases between the two ends. The CDR3 here is CSVLNPVGPNYGYTF. CDR3 coding DNA: TGCAGCGTTTTAAACCCGGTGGGGCCCAACTATGGCTACACCTTC.

This clone was recorded only once. The rearrangement joins TRBV6-1 to TRBJ1-5, with unresolved D. The length of the CDR3 is 12 residues. Trimming pared 7 bases from V and 3 bases from J, leaving 7 bases between. Germline V gene sequence: CDR1 MNHNS, CDR2 SASEGT. CDR3: CASNQNNQPQHF. The CDR3, as DNA: TGTGCCAGCAATCAGAACAATCAGCCCCAGCATTTT.

V usage is TRBV7-9 and J usage is TRBJ2-1, with 13 positions matching TRBD2. V dropped 6 bases and J dropped 0; count of bases not matched to a gene: 8. CDR3 length: 18 amino acids. Germline CDR1 SEHNR, CDR2 FQNEAQ (reference sequence). The CDR3 sequence: CASRLGLAGASSYNEQFF. The CDR3 coding sequence is TGTGCCAGCAGACTAGGACTAGCGGGGGCCAGCTCCTACAATGAGCAGTTCTTC.